Following are 6 T cell receptor beta chains from one sample sequenced in a study of Graves' ophthalmopathy and Graves' hyperthyroidism. Beta-chain TCR CDR3 regions were amplified from RNA transcripts. The library came from an HTBI-primed first-round RT-PCR and a second-round multiplex PCR. TCRdb reprocessed the multiplex PCR reads with MiXCR, giving one entry per CDR3 protein. The repertoire holds roughly 600,000 distinct CDR3 sequences, with 35% to 45% as singletons. Sequenced sample: peripheral blood or thyroid tissue (not recorded which). The receptors here all came from an adult man with Graves' hyperthyroidism.

The chain links TRBV7-9 to TRBJ1-4; weak D call: TRBD1 (6 bases). Trimming took off 6 bases at V and 6 bases at J, with 14 bases between the two ends. The CDR3 has 14 amino acids. Per the germline V gene, CDR1 is SEHNR and CDR2 is FQNEAQ (reference sequence). CDR3 region: CASSVRQEDEKLFF. CDR3 coding DNA: TGTGCCAGCAGTGTACGACAGGAAGATGAAAAACTGTTTTTT.

This clonotype was picked up many times. The chain couples TRBV13 to TRBJ1-1, with 7 bases that match TRBD1. The CDR3 runs to 13 residues. Germline loops: CDR1 PRHDT, CDR2 FYEKMQ (reference sequence). J lost 11 bases, V lost 8 bases, and 14 bases had no gene match. The CDR3 DNA sequence: TGTGCCAGCTCGGGCTACGAGGGGGCGTCTGCTTTCTTT. Residues: CASSGYEGASAFF.

To note about this clonotype: A much more abundant neighbour one base away suggests this may be a read error. The V gene is TRBV27, the J gene TRBJ2-7, with TRBD2 matching 10 bases. The CDR3 contains 14 residues. With V trimmed by 4 bases and J by 3 bases, 3 bases remained unmatched. CDR1 MNHEY and CDR2 SMNVEV come from the germline V gene (reference sequence). CDR3 sequence: CASSYSGGFYEQYF. In DNA form, the CDR3 reads TGTGCCAGCAGTTATAGCGGGGGGTTCTACGAGCAGTACTTC.

This clonotype has at least ten counts. The chain links TRBV7-8 to TRBJ2-7, with TRBD2 matching over 12 bases. The CDR3 has 18 residues. V lost 5 bases and J lost 4; bases outside the gene matches: 15. Looked up from germline, CDR1 is SGHVS and CDR2 is FQNEAQ. This chain's CDR3 is CASSPHPPASGGAYEQYF. The CDR3 region has the DNA TGTGCCAGCAGCCCCCACCCCCCTGCTAGCGGGGGGGCATACGAGCAGTACTTC.

The chain joins TRBV27 to TRBJ1-5, with unresolved D. Germline V CDR1 and CDR2: MNHEY, SMNVEV (reference sequence). The CDR3 is made up of 14 amino acids. Between the trimmed V and J ends, which lost 2 bases and 3 bases, there was a span of 8 bases. CDR3 DNA: TGTGCCAGCAGTTTACATCCTGACAATCAGCCCCAGCATTTT. Its protein is CASSLHPDNQPQHF.

The sample holds many counts of this clonotype. This chain uses TRBV7-2 with TRBJ2-2, with no clear D. The length of the CDR3 is 18 residues. V was pared by 0 bases and J by 2 bases, with 16 bases between. CDR1 is SGHTA and CDR2 is FQGNSA in the germline V gene. In DNA form, the CDR3 reads TGTGCCAGCAGCTTAGCGTTTGGGTTATTATCCAACACCGGGGAGCTGTTTTTT. Translation gives CASSLAFGLLSNTGELFF.